Presented here are 8 T cell receptor beta chains from one specimen sequenced in a study of blood T cell repertoires in COVID-19. The table came from immunoSEQ multiplex PCR; TCRdb's copy has only in-frame clones and leaves some out. Of about 410,000 clones in the sample, roughly 89% were seen once. Sample: PBMCs or T cells enriched from blood (not recorded which). The receptors were gathered from a woman in her thirties who had recovered from COVID-19.

This chain joins TRBV27 and TRBJ2-7; D remains ambiguous. The germline V and J ends were trimmed by 5 bases and 0 bases, with 5 bases remaining between them. The germline V gene has CDR1 MNHEY and CDR2 SMNVEV (reference sequence). The CDR3 spans 12 residues. Here the CDR3 reads CASSPSSYEQYF. The CDR3 DNA sequence: TGTGCCAGCAGTCCGAGCTCCTACGAGCAGTACTTC.

The genes are TRBV6-2 or TRBV6-3 and TRBJ2-7, with D perhaps matching TRBD1 (6 bases). Germline CDR1 is MNHEY and CDR2 is SVGEGT. The CDR3 has 15 amino acids. Between the trimmed V and J ends, which lost 4 bases and 5 bases, there was a span of 18 bases. This CDR3 is CASSSPLDRTDEQYF. The CDR3 DNA is TGTGCCAGCAGTTCACCACTCGACAGGACTGACGAGCAGTACTTC.

The gene calls are TRBV10-3 and TRBJ2-5; the D is unclear. Trimming stripped 6 bases from V and 7 bases from J, with 12 bases between. The germline CDR1 and CDR2 sequences are ENHRY and SYGVKD. The CDR3 runs to 12 residues. The CDR3 nucleotides read TGTGCCATCAGCGACGACGGAGCGACCCAGTACTTC. It specifies CAISDDGATQYF.

The rearrangement uses TRBV19 and TRBJ1-1; D perhaps matches TRBD1 (6 bases). V was cut by 10 bases and J by 4 bases, with 16 bases left in between. CDR1 and CDR2 from the germline V gene are LNHDA and SQIVND (reference sequence). The CDR3 runs to 13 residues. The CDR3 DNA reads as TGTGCCACCGCACAGGGTTCGGGCACTGAAGCTTTCTTT. It encodes CATAQGSGTEAFF.

This chain joins TRBV20-1 and TRBJ1-2; D gene uncertain. The CDR3 length is 14 residues. The V gene's germline CDR1 is DFQATT and CDR2 SNEGSKA (reference sequence). The V gene lost 3 bases and the J gene lost 0 bases, with 11 bases spanning the gap. The CDR3, as DNA: TGCAGTGCTAGTTGGCTTTCAACTAACTATGGCTACACCTTC. It encodes CSASWLSTNYGYTF.

V and J are TRBV18 and TRBJ2-2, with 9 nucleotides matching TRBD1. The V segment lost 6 bases and the J segment 6 bases; nucleotides outside the gene matches: 11. The germline CDR1 and CDR2 sequences are KGHSH and LQKENI. This CDR3 region has 16 residues. This CDR3 reads CASSRSWGQGPGELFF. The DNA for the CDR3 is TGTGCCAGCTCCCGTTCCTGGGGACAGGGTCCCGGGGAGCTGTTTTTT.

This chain uses TRBV24-1 with TRBJ2-7, with D possibly matching TRBD1 (6 bases). Trimming removed 2 bases at V and 3 bases at J, with 16 bases between. The germline CDR1 and CDR2 sequences are KGHDR and SFDVKD. This CDR3 has 16 amino acids. The CDR3 loop reads CATSDSRRGGGYEQYF. The CDR3 DNA sequence: TGTGCCACCAGTGATTCACGCAGGGGCGGAGGCTACGAGCAGTACTTC.

The rearrangement joins TRBV18 to TRBJ2-1; tentative D call: TRBD1 (6 bases). CDR1 is KGHSH, CDR2 LQKENI, per germline. V shed 3 bases and J shed 4 bases, with 13 bases lying between them. This CDR3 contains 15 residues. CDR3 nucleotides: TGTGCCAGCTCACCCAAAAGGACAGTATACAATGAGCAGTTCTTC. As protein: CASSPKRTVYNEQFF.